This is a list of T cell receptor beta chains from one sample in a study of blood T cell repertoires in COVID-19. Sequenced by immunoSEQ multiplex PCR; TCRdb stores in-frame clones only, minus some. The data hold hundreds of thousands of clones, with around 85% observed a single time. Input material: PBMCs or T cells enriched from blood (not recorded which). These receptors all stem from a woman between 45 and 60 years old with acute COVID-19. The CDR3 runs from the conserved cysteine through the conserved F or W. The order of the fields is V gene, clone size, D gene, J gene, CDR3 DNA, CDR3 protein. The D gene is left open where the match is weak. Clone sizes are given selectively: once, few, many, or a class where the clone is expanded.

TRBV9,NA,NA,TRBJ1-3,TGTGCCAGCAGCGTAGCGGGAGCCGGGGTTACATCTGGAAACACCATATATTTT,CASSVAGAGVTSGNTIYF
TRBV5-4,NA,NA,TRBJ2-2,TGTGCCAGCAGCTTAGGCACCCGGAGATCGAACACCGGGGAGCTGTTTTTT,CASSLGTRRSNTGELFF
TRBV24-1,NA,NA,TRBJ1-2,TGTGCCACCAGTGACCGGGGACAAGGCTACACCTTC,CATSDRGQGYTF
TRBV2,NA,NA,TRBJ1-1,TGTGCCAGCAGTGAACCGCGAACTGAAGCTTTCTTT,CASSEPRTEAFF
TRBV19,NA,NA,TRBJ1-1,TGTGCCAGTAGTACCCTCGGGGGGGGCACTGAAGCTTTCTTT,CASSTLGGGTEAFF
TRBV7-2,few,NA,TRBJ1-3,TGTGCCAGCAGCTCAATCTCCGGGAGTTCCTCTGGAAACACCATATATTTT,CASSSISGSSSGNTIYF
TRBV4-1,NA,NA,TRBJ1-1,TGCGCCAGCAGCCAAGCAAACAGTATCCCCCCTGAAGCTTTCTTT,CASSQANSIPPEAFF
TRBV9,few,TRBD1,TRBJ1-2,TGTGCCAGCAGCGGTAACCGCTGGACAGGGACTTATGGCTACACCTTC,CASSGNRWTGTYGYTF
TRBV10-3,NA,NA,TRBJ2-5,TGTGCCACAGAGGACTCCCAAGAGACCCAGTACTTC,CATEDSQETQYF
TRBV2,NA,NA,TRBJ1-4,TGTGCCAGCAGTAAAGGACAGTTTAATGAAAAACTGTTTTTT,CASSKGQFNEKLFF